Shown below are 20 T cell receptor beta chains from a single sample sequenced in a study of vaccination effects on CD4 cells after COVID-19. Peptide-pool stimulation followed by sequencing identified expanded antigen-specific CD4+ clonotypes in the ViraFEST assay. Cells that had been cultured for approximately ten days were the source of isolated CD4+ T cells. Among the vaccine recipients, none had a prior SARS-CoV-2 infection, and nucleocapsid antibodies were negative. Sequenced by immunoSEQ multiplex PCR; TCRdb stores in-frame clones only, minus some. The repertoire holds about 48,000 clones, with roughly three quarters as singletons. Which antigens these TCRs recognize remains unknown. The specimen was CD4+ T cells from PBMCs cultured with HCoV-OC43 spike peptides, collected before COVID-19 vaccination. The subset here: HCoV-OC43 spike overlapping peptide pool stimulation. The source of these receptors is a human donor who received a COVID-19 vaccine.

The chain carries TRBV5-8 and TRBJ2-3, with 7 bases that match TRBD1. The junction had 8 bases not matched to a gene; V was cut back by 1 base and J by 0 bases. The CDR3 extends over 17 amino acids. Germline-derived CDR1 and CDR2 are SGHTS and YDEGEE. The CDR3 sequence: CASSLSTGTASTDTQYF. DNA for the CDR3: TGTGCCAGCAGCTTGTCAACCGGGACAGCTAGCACAGATACGCAGTATTTT.

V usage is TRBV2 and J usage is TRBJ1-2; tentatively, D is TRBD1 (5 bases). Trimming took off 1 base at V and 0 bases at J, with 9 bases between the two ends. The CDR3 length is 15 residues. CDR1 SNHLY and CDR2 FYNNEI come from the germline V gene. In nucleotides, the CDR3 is TGTGCCAGCAGTGAAGGGGACCGAGCTAACTATGGCTACACCTTC. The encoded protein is CASSEGDRANYGYTF. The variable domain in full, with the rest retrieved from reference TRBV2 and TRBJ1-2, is EPEVTQTPSHQVTQMGQEVILRCVPISNHLYFYWYRQILGQKVEFLVSFYNNEISEKSEIFDDQFSVERPDGSNFTLKIRSTKLEDSAMYFCASSEGDRANYGYTFGSGTRLTVV.

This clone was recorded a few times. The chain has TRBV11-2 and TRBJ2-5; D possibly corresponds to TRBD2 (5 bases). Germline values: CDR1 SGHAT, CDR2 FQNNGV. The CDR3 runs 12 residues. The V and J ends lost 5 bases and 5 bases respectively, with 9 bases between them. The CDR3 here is CASSQEAETQYF. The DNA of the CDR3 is TGTGCCAGCAGCCAGGAGGCGGAGACCCAGTACTTC.

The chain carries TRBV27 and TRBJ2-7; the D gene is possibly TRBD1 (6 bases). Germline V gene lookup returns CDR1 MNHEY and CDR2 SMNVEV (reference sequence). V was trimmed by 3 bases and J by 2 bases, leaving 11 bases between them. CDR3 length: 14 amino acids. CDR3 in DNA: TGTGCCAGCAGTTTCGCAGGACAGACCTACGAGCAGTACGTC. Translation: CASSFAGQTYEQYV.

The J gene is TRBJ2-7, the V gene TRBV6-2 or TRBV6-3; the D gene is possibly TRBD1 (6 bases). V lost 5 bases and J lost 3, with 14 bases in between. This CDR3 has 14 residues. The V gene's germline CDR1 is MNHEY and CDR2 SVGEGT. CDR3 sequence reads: CASSPRQESYEQYV. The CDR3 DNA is TGTGCCAGCAGTCCGCGACAGGAGAGCTACGAGCAGTACGTC.

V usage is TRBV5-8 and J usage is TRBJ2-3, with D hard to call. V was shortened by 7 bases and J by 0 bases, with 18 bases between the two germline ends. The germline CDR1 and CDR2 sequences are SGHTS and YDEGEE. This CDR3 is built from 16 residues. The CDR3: CASPVWPDTSTDTQYF. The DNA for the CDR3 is TGTGCCAGCCCCGTGTGGCCAGACACAAGCACAGATACGCAGTATTTT.

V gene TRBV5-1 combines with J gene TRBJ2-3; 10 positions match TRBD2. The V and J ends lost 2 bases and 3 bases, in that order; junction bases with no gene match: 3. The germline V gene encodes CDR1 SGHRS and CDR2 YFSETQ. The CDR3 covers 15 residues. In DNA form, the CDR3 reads TGCGCCAGCAGCTTAGCGGGGGGGCTTACAGATACGCAGTATTTT. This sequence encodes CASSLAGGLTDTQYF.

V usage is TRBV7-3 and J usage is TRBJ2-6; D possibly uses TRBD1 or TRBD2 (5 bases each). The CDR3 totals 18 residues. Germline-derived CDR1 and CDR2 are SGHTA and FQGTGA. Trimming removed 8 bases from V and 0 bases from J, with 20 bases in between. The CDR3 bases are TGTGCCAGCCGGGACCCGAACCTTAAGAGCTCTGGGGCCAACGTCCTGACTTTC. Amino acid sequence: CASRDPNLKSSGANVLTF.

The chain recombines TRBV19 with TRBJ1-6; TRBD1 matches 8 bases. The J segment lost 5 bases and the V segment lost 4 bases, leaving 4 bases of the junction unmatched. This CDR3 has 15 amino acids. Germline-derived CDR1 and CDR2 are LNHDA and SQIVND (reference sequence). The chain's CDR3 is CASSTTGGDNSPLHF. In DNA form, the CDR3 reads TGTGCCAGTAGTACCACAGGGGGTGATAATTCACCCCTCCACTTT.

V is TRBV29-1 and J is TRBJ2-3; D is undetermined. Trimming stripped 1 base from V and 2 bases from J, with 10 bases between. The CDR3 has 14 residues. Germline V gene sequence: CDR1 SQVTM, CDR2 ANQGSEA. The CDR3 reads CSVEGEVNTDTQYF. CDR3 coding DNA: TGCAGCGTTGAAGGTGAGGTGAACACAGATACGCAGTATTTT.

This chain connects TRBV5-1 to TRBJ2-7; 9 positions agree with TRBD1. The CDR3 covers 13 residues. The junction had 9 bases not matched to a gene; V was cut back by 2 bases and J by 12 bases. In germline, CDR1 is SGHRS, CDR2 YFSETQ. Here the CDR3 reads CASSFDGTGFAYV. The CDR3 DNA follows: TGCGCCAGCAGCTTCGACGGGACAGGGTTCGCGTACGTC.

In DNA form, the CDR3 reads TGCGCCAGCAGCTTTCTGGGAGGGCGAGGCACAGATACGCAGTATTTT. Translated, it gives CASSFLGGRGTDTQYF. The chain uses TRBV5-1 and TRBJ2-3; 7 positions match TRBD2. Per germline, CDR1 SGHRS and CDR2 YFSETQ. V gave up 2 bases and J gave up 1 base; unmatched junction bases: 7. CDR3 length equals 16 residues.

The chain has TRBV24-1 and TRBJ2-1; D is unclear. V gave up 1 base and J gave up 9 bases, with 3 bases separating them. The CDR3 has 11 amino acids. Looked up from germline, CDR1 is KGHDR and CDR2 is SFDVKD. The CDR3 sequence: CATSDFSEQFF. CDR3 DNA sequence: TGTGCCACCAGTGATTTTAGTGAGCAGTTCTTC.

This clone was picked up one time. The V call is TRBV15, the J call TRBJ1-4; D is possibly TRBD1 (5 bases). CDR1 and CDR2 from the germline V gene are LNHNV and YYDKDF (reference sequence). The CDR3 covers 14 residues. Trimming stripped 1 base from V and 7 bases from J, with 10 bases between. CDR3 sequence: CATSRAGTSEKLFF. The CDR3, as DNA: TGTGCCACCAGCAGAGCCGGGACCAGTGAAAAACTGTTTTTT.

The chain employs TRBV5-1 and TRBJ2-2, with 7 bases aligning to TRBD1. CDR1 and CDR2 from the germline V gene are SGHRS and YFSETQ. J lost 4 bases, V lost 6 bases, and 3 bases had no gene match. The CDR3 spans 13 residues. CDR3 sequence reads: CASMGQSTGELFF. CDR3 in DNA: TGCGCCAGCATGGGACAGAGCACCGGGGAGCTGTTTTTT.

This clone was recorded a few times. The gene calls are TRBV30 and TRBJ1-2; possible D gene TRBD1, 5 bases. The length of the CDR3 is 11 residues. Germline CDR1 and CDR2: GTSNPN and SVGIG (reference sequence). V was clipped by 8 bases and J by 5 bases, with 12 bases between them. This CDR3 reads CAAGPDYGYTF. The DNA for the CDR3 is TGTGCCGCGGGGCCGGATTATGGCTACACCTTC.

The CDR3 sequence is CATSKGPGDSYEQYV. DNA for the CDR3: TGTGCCACCAGCAAAGGCCCCGGGGACTCCTACGAGCAGTACGTC. The V and J genes are TRBV15 and TRBJ2-7, with D maybe TRBD2 (5 bases). The CDR3 loop spans 15 amino acids. The germline gives CDR1 LNHNV, CDR2 YYDKDF (reference sequence). Trimming took off 4 bases at V and 0 bases at J, with 13 bases between the two ends.

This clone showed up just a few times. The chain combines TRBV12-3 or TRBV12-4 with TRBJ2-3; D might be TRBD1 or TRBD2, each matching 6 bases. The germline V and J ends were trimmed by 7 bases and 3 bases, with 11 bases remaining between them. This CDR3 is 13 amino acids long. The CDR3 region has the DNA TGTGCCAGCAACCGGGGGCGGACAGATACGCAGTATTTT. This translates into CASNRGRTDTQYF.

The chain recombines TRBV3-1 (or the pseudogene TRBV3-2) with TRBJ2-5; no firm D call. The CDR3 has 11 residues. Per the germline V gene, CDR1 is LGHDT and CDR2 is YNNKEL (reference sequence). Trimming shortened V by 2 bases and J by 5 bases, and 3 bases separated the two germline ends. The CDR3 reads CASSQIETQYF. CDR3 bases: TGTGCCAGCAGCCAAATCGAGACCCAGTACTTC.

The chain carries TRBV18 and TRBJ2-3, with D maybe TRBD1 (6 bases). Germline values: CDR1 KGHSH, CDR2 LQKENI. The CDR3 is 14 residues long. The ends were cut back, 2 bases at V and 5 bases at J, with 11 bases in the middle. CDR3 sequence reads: CASSPNQGKDTQYF. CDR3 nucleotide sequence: TGTGCCAGCTCACCAAACCAGGGGAAAGATACGCAGTATTTT.